This TCR beta chain was captured in a study of CXCR3-negative and CXCR3-positive naive CD8 T cells. Every CD8+ T cell subset underwent triplicate sorting at under 350,000 cells apiece. Naivety in CD8+ T cells corresponded to a CD45RO-CCR7+CD27+CD95- phenotype. TRB cDNA libraries were made by UMI-labeled 5' RACE. TCRdb re-called the 5' RACE reads; every CDR3 protein appears as one record, without DNA. This sample's table reports fewer than 90,000 distinct CDR3 sequences. Comment on this clonotype: Antigen: not known.

Study-level results: Naive CXCR3-positive cells had TRB CDR3s more hydrophobic than those of CXCR3-negative naive cells. Cryopreservation partially decreased CXCR3 expression, and most assays used fresh PBMCs.

The sequencing input was naive CXCR3+ CD8+ T cells from blood. Subset defined: CD45RO-CCR7+CD27+CD95- naive CD8+ T cells expressing CXCR3 (TNR3+). The sequence was collected from a human donor in good health. Some clones in this sample may be carry-over from other donors' samples.

The CDR3 here is CASSLEGKLFF. The chain couples TRBV12-3 or TRBV12-4 to TRBJ1-4. The CDR3 length is 11 residues.